This TCR beta chain was obtained from a study of monozygotic twins with inflammatory bowel disease. Investigators made cDNA in eight separate reactions per sample. TCRdb derives one entry per CDR3 protein from the 5' RACE reads, leaving out DNA. Its table lists 150,000 to 200,000 distinct CDR3 sequences. CDR3 length equals 15 residues. Germline V gene sequence: CDR1 DFQATT, CDR2 SNEGSKA (reference sequence). The V call is TRBV20-1, the J call TRBJ2-7; TCRdb reports TRBD2, a call that lacks DNA to check it against. The sequence was collected from a human donor with ulcerative colitis or Crohn's disease, or a healthy co-twin of an affected twin (not recorded which). Sequenced sample: blood. The CDR3 loop reads CSARDHLGPSYEQYF.